The clone carrying this T cell receptor (beta chain) has just one count. This sample is part of a study of CD8+ T cells in alopecia areata. Study background: A 6-month period off drug followed tofacitinib, which lasted 6 to 18 months.

The CDR3 contains 18 residues. V shed 6 bases and J 0 bases; nucleotides not matched to a gene: 10. Germline V gives CDR1 SNHLY, CDR2 FYNNEI. RNA extraction and reverse transcription yielded cDNA as sequencing template. The data were produced by immunoSEQ multiplex PCR, yet TCRdb's version contains in-frame clones alone and is incomplete. The table includes 150,000 to 200,000 clones, about 63% detected once. Here the sequenced sample was CD4+ T cells sorted from blood, taken at week 0. V gene TRBV2 combines with J gene TRBJ2-1, with TRBD2 identical over 11 bases. This clonotype originated in a human donor with alopecia areata. The CDR3 is CASRRTSGPSSSYNEQFF. DNA of the CDR3: TGTGCCAGCAGGAGGACTAGCGGGCCCTCGAGCTCCTACAATGAGCAGTTCTTC.